The 4 T cell receptor beta chains in this list originate from one sample, sequenced in a study of blood T cell repertoires in COVID-19. Measured with immunoSEQ multiplex PCR; TCRdb has only the in-frame clones, and not every one. The table lists fewer than 350,000 clones, roughly 87% of them singletons, with 9% to 9.5% in the top ten. The material sequenced was peripheral blood. The receptors stem from a man aged 18 to 30 with active or convalescent COVID-19.

The V gene is TRBV4-1, the J gene TRBJ1-2; D gene uncertain. This CDR3 has 15 amino acids. Germline CDR1 MGHRA, CDR2 YSYEKL. Trimming stripped 0 bases from V and 4 bases from J, with 12 bases between. DNA of the CDR3: TGCGCCAGCAGCCAAGATCGTCAGGAAATCTATGGCTACACCTTC. Its protein is CASSQDRQEIYGYTF.

V gene TRBV10-3 combines with J gene TRBJ1-1, with no clear D. There are 13 residues in the CDR3. Germline assignment: CDR1 ENHRY and CDR2 SYGVKD. V dropped 6 bases and J dropped 1 base, with 9 bases sitting between them. CDR3 loop: CAISTQENTEAFF. For the CDR3, the DNA is TGTGCCATCAGCACGCAGGAGAACACTGAAGCTTTCTTT.

The chain carries TRBV23-1 and TRBJ1-1; 10 nucleotides match TRBD1. TRBV23-1 is an ORF, with its function uncertain. The V segment lost 1 base and the J segment 6 bases; nucleotides outside the gene matches: 11. This CDR3 contains 17 residues. CDR3 loop: CASSQYRDRGLVAEAFF. CDR3 DNA sequence: TGCGCCAGCAGTCAATACCGGGACAGGGGCTTAGTAGCTGAAGCTTTCTTT.

The V call is TRBV10-2, the J call TRBJ2-2; no clear D. Trimming removed 4 bases at V and 6 bases at J, with 9 bases between. The CDR3 covers 13 residues. Per the germline V gene, CDR1 is WSHSY and CDR2 is SAAADI. The CDR3 region has the DNA TGCGCCAGCAGTGGTCTAGTAGCCGGGGAGCTGTTTTTT. It yields the protein CASSGLVAGELFF.